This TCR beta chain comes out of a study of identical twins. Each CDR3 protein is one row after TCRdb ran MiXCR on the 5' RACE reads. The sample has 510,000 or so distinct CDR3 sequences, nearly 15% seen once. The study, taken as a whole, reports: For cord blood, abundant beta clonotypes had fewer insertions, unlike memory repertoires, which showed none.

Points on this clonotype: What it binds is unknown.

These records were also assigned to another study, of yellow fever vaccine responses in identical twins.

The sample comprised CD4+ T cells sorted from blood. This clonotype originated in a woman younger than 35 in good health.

The DNA of the CDR3 is TGTGCCAGCAGCCAAAAGTACGTCGCCGGGGAGCTGTTTTTT. It is translated as CASSQKYVAGELFF. V is TRBV3-1 and J is TRBJ2-2; D is unclear. This CDR3 comprises 14 residues. CDR1 and CDR2 (germline): LGHDT, YNNKEL (reference sequence). The ends were cut back, 2 bases at V and 6 bases at J, with 10 bases in the middle.